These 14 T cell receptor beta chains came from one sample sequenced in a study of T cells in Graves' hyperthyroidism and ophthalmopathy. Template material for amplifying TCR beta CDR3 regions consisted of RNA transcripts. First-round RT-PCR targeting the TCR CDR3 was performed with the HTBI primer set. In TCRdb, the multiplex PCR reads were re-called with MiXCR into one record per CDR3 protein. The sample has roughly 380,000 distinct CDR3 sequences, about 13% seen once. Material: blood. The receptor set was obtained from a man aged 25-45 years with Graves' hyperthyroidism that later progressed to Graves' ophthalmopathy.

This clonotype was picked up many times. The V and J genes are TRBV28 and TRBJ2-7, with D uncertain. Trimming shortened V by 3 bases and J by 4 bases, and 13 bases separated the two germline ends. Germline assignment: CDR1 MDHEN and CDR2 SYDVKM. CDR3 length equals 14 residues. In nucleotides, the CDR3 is TGTGCCAGCAGTTTGGTTCAGGCCAATTACGAGCAGTACTTC. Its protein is CASSLVQANYEQYF.

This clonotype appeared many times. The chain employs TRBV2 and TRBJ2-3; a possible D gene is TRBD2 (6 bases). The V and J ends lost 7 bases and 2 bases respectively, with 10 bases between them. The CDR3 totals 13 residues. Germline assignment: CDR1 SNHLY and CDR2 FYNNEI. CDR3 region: CASTRDFTDTQYF. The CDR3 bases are TGTGCCAGCACCCGGGACTTCACAGATACGCAGTATTTT.

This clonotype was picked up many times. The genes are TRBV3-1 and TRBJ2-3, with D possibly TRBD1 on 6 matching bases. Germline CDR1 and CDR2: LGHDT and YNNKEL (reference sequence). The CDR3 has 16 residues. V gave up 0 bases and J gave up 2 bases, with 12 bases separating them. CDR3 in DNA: TGTGCCAGCAGCCAAGACCCGGGACAAGTCACAGATACGCAGTATTTT. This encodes CASSQDPGQVTDTQYF.

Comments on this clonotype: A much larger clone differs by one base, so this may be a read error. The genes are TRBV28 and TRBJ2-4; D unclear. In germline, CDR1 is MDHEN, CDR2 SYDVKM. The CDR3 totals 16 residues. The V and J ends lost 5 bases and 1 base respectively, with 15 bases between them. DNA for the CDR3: TGTGCCAGCAGTACCTGGGGAATAGCTGCCAAAAACATTCAGTACTTC. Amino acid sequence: CASSTWGIAAKNIQYF.

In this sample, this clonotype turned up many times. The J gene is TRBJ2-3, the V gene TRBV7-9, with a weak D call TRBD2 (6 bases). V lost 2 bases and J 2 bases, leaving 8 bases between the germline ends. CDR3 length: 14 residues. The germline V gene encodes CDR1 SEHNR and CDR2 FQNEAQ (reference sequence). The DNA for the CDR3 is TGTGCCAGCAGCTTAACTAGCCCCACAGATACGCAGTATTTT. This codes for CASSLTSPTDTQYF.

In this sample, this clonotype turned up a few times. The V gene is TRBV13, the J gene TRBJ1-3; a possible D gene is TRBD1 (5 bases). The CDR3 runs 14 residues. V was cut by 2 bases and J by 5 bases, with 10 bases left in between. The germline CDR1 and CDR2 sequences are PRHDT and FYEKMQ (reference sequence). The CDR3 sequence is CASSLKAGRNTIYF. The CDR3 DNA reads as TGTGCCAGCAGCTTAAAGGCAGGGAGAAACACCATATATTTT.

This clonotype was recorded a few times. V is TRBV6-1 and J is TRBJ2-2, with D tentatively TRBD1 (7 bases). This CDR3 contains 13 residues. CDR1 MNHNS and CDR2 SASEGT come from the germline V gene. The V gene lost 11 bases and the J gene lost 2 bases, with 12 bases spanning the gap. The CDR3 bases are TGTGCCGCGGGGACAGCAAACACCGGGGAGCTGTTTTTT. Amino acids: CAAGTANTGELFF.

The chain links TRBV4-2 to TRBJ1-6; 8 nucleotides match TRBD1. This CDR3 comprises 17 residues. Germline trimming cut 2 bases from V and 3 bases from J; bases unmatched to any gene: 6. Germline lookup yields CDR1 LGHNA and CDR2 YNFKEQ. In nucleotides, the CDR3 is TGTGCCAGCAGCCAATCCGGGACAGGCGGCTATAATTCACCCCTCCACTTT. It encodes CASSQSGTGGYNSPLHF.

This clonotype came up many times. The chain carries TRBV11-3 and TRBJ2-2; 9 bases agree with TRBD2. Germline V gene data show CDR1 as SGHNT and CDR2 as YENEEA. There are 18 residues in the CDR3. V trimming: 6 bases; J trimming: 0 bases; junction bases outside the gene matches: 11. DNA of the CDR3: TGTGCCAGCAGTGAAATTAGCGGGGGCCTCACGAACACCGGGGAGCTGTTTTTT. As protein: CASSEISGGLTNTGELFF.

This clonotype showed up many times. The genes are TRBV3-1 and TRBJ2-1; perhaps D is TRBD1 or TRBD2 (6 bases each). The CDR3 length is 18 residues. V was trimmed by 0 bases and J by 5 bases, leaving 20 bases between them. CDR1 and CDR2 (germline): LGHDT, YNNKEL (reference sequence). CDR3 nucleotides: TGTGCCAGCAGCCAAGAGCTTGGGGGCGGGGAGGTGGACAATGAGCAGTTCTTC. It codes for CASSQELGGGEVDNEQFF.

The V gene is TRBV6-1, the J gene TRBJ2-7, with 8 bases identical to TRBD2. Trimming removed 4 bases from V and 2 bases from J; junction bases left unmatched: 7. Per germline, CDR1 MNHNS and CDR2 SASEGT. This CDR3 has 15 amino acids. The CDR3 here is CASSGHSGVAYEQYF. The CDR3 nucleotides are TGTGCCAGCAGTGGACATAGCGGGGTTGCCTACGAGCAGTACTTC.

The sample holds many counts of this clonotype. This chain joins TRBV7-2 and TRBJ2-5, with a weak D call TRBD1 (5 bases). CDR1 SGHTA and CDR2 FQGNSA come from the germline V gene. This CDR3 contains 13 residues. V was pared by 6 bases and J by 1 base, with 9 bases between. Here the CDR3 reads CASSGHFQETQYF. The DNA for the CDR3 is TGTGCCAGCAGTGGACACTTCCAAGAGACCCAGTACTTC.

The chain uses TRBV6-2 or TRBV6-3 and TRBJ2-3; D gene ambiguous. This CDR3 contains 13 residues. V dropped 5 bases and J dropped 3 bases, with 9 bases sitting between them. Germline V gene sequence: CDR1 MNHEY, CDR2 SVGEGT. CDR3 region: CASSIDRTDTQYF. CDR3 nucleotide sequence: TGTGCCAGCAGTATTGATCGGACAGATACGCAGTATTTT.

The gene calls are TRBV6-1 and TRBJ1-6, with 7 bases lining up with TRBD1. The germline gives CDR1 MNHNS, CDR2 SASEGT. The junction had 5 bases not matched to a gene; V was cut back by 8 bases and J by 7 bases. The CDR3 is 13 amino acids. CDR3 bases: TGTGCCAGCTTCCGGGACAGAAATTCACCCCTCCACTTT. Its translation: CASFRDRNSPLHF.